This T cell receptor (beta chain) was recorded in a study of neurological immune-mediated disorders. Findings of the study overall: Phylogenetic grouping assigned the repertoires of 18 of 34 multiple sclerosis patients to a single related-CDR3 cluster, representing a possible signature.

This clonotype was found many times. Its antigen is unidentified. A single run covered 15-18 subjects with over 190 million TCR-beta sequences. MiXCR, applied by TCRdb to the 5' RACE reads, yields one record per CDR3 protein. The table lists 65,000 to 85,000 distinct CDR3 sequences, 5% to 6% of them singletons. The V gene lost 0 bases and the J gene lost 0 bases, with 9 bases spanning the gap. The CDR3 has 17 residues. Germline lookup yields CDR1 SGHAT and CDR2 FQNNGV. Specified time point: longitudinal time-point 2. V and J are TRBV11-2 and TRBJ2-6; D call uncertain. The receptor's source is a woman in her sixties or seventies with multiple sclerosis. Sequenced material: PBMCs. The CDR3 protein is CASSLEVQTSGANVLTF. The DNA of the CDR3 is TGTGCCAGCAGCTTAGAAGTGCAAACCTCTGGGGCCAACGTCCTGACTTTC. The full variable domain, rest sourced from reference TRBV11-2 and TRBJ2-6, is EAGVAQSPRYKIIEKRQSVAFWCNPISGHATLYWYQQILGQGPKLLIQFQNNGVVDDSQLPKDRFSAERLKGVDSTLKIQPAKLEDSAVYLCASSLEVQTSGANVLTFGAGSRLTVL.